This T cell receptor beta chain is from a study of T cell changes during pregnancy in multiple sclerosis. Sequenced by immunoSEQ multiplex PCR; TCRdb stores in-frame clones only, minus some. Seen here are around 130,000 clones, about 96% observed once, and the top ten hold about 0.42%. Germline V gene data show CDR1 as MNHEY and CDR2 as SMNVEV (reference sequence). Trimming shortened V by 6 bases and J by 8 bases, and 13 bases separated the two germline ends. This CDR3 spans 13 amino acids. V and J are TRBV27 and TRBJ1-4; D is uncertain. The material sequenced was peripheral blood, taken after pregnancy. The sequence derives from a female donor with multiple sclerosis, enrolled in a pregnancy study. CDR3 bases: TGTGCCAGCAGACACAGTACCCTCGAAAAACTGTTTTTT. It specifies CASRHSTLEKLFF.